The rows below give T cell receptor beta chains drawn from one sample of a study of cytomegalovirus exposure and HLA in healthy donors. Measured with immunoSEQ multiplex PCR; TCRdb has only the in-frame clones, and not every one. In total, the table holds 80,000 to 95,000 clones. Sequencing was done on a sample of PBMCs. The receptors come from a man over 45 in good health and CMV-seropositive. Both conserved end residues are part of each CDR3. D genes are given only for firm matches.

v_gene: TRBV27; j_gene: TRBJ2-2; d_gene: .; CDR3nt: TGTGCCAGCACCCACACTAAGAACACCGGGGAGCTGTTTTTT; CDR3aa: CASTHTKNTGELFF
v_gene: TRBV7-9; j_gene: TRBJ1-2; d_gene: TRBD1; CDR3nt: TGTGCCAGCAGCATCGCCGGGACAGGGGCTTCCTATGGCTACACCTTC; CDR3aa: CASSIAGTGASYGYTF
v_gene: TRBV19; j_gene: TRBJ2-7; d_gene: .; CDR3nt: TGTGCCAGTAGCGGGGCTAGCGTGGGAGGATACGAGCAGTACTTC; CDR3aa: CASSGASVGGYEQYF
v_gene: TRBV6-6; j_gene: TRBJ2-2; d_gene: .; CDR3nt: TGTGCCAGCAGTCCGGGAGTAGGAACCGGGGAGCTGTTTTTT; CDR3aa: CASSPGVGTGELFF
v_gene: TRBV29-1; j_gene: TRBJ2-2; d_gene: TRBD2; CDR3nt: TGCAGCGCGTCTAGCGGCCTGAGCACCGGGGAGCTGTTTTTT; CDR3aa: CSASSGLSTGELFF
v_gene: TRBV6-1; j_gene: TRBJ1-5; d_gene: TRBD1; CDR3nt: TGTGCCAGCAGGGGACAGGCGTCCGCGCCCCAGCATTTT; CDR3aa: CASRGQASAPQHF
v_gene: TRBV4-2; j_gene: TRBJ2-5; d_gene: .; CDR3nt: TGTGCCAGCAGCCATGGGGCCCAGAAAGAGACCCAGTACTTC; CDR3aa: CASSHGAQKETQYF
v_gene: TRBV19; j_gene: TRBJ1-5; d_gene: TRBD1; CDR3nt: TGTGCCAGTAGTTTCAGGACAGGCTCATTTAATCAGCCCCAGCATTTT; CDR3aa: CASSFRTGSFNQPQHF
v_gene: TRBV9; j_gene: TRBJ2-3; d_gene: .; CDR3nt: TGTGCCAGCAGCACCGGTCCCATCGGCACAGATACGCAGTATTTT; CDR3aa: CASSTGPIGTDTQYF
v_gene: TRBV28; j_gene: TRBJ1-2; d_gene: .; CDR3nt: TGTGCCAGCAGTTCGACAGGAGCCCCAGGATACTATGGCTACACCTTC; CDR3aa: CASSSTGAPGYYGYTF
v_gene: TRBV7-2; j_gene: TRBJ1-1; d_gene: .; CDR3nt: TGTGCCATCCCAAGCGGGGTCGCTGAAGCTTTCTTT; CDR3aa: CAIPSGVAEAFF
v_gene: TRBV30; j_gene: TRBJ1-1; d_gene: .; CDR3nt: TGTGCCTGGAGTGTGGGACTCCTGAACACTGAAGCTTTCTTT; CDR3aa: CAWSVGLLNTEAFF
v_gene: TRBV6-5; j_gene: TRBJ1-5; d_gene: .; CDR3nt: TGTGCCAGCAGGGGGCAGGTCAATCAGCCCCAGCATTTT; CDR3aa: CASRGQVNQPQHF
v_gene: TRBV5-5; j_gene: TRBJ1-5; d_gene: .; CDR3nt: TGCGCCAGCAGCCAAGAGGCAGGGAACAATCAGCCCCAGCATTTT; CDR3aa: CASSQEAGNNQPQHF
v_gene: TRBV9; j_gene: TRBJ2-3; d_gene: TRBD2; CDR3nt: TGTGCCAGCAGCCCCTGGACTAGCGGCACAGATACGCAGTATTTT; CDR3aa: CASSPWTSGTDTQYF
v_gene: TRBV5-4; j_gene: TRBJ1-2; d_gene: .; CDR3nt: TGTGCCAGCAGCTTGGACAGTACCTATGGCTACACCTTC; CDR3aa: CASSLDSTYGYTF
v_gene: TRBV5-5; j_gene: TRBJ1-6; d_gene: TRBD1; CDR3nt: TGTGCCAGCAGCACCTACCGGGACAGGGGGCGAGGGGTGAATTCACCCCTCCACTTT; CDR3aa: CASSTYRDRGRGVNSPLHF
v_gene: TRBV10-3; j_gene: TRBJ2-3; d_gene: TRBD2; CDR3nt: TGTGCCATCAGTGAGATTAATAGCGGGAGCACAGATACGCAGTATTTT; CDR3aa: CAISEINSGSTDTQYF
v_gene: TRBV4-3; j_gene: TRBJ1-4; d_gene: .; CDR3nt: TGCGCCAGCAGCCAAGGGCGGGAAAATGAAAAACTGTTTTTT; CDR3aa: CASSQGRENEKLFF
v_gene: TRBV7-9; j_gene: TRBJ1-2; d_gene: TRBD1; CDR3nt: TGTGCCAGCAGCTTTCAAGCAGGGGGCTTTGATGGCTACACCTTC; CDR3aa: CASSFQAGGFDGYTF
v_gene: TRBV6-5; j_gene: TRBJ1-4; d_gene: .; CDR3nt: TGTGCCAGCAGGGACTCTGCAACTAATGAAAAACTGTTTTTT; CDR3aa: CASRDSATNEKLFF
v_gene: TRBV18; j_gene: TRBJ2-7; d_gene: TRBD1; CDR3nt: TGTGCCAGCTCACCCCCCGGGACAGCTGACTACGAGCAGTACTTC; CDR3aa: CASSPPGTADYEQYF
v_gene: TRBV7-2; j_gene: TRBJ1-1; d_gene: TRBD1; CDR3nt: TGTGCCAGCAGCTTCGGGACAGGGGGCAACACTGAAGCTTTCTTT; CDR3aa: CASSFGTGGNTEAFF
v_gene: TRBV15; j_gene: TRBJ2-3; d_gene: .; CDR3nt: TGTGCCACCAGCAGGGGGCCTGACGCGGATACGCAGTATTTT; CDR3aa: CATSRGPDADTQYF